The source of this T cell receptor beta chain is a study of control samples from healthy donors and cancer patients. Method: immunoSEQ multiplex PCR; TCRdb's copy keeps in-frame clones and lacks some. This table holds just under 80,000 clones, roughly 90% found once. V lost 2 bases, J lost 3 bases, and 7 bases lay in between. CDR1 is MNHEY and CDR2 is SVGAGI in the germline V gene. The CDR3 contains 13 residues. This TCR was sampled from a woman aged 60-75 years with head and neck cancer. The rearrangement joins TRBV6-5 to TRBJ1-1; no clear D. Sequences were obtained from PBMCs. Here the CDR3 DNA reads TGTGCCAGCAGTTACGAAATGGACACTGAAGCTTTCTTT. Its translation is CASSYEMDTEAFF.